This T cell receptor beta chain was sequenced in a study of T cell responses to AZD1222 COVID-19 vaccine. Regarding the study as a whole: The study found Spike-specific TCR breadth and depth rose after two AZD1222 doses.

Comments on this clone: Its specificity is unknown.

Some clones are missing from TCRdb's copy, which holds only in-frame ones; the method was immunoSEQ multiplex PCR. The sample lists around 69,000 clones, over 80% occurring once. The V and J ends lost 1 base and 3 bases respectively, with 16 bases between them. The germline V gene has CDR1 SGHDT and CDR2 YYEEEE. The CDR3 consists of 16 residues. The rearrangement uses TRBV5-6 and TRBJ1-1; the D gene is possibly TRBD1 (5 bases). This specimen consisted of peripheral blood, obtained on day 0 of AZD1222 vaccination. The clonotype originates from an adult in good health. CDR3 nucleotide sequence: TGTGCCAGCAGCTTGATTATGGGACTTAGGGACACTGAAGCTTTCTTT. Protein: CASSLIMGLRDTEAFF.